This TCR beta chain emerged from a study of blood T cell repertoires in COVID-19. Background on the study: PBMCs, B-cell-depleted T cells, or T cells were the source of the cDNA or gDNA that made up the material.

Germline CDR1 SGHAT, CDR2 FQNNGV. The V gene lost 5 bases and the J gene lost 2 bases, with 11 bases spanning the gap. This CDR3 is built from 14 residues. Methods used by the authors: Cell counts per sample came from amplifying reference gene primers. Profiling relied on immunoSEQ multiplex PCR, and the TCRdb table lists in-frame clones only, not all of them. V and J calls and clone size are copied from that table; D and trimming were computed from the DNA. The sample has about 140,000 clones; approximately 84% are singletons. The chain joins TRBV11-2 to TRBJ2-3; D gene ambiguous. What was sequenced was peripheral blood. The TCR sequence derives from a woman aged 60-75 years with acute or convalescent COVID-19. CDR3 sequence: CASSRLRPTDTQYF. As DNA, the CDR3 is TGTGCCAGCAGCCGACTTCGCCCCACAGATACGCAGTATTTT.